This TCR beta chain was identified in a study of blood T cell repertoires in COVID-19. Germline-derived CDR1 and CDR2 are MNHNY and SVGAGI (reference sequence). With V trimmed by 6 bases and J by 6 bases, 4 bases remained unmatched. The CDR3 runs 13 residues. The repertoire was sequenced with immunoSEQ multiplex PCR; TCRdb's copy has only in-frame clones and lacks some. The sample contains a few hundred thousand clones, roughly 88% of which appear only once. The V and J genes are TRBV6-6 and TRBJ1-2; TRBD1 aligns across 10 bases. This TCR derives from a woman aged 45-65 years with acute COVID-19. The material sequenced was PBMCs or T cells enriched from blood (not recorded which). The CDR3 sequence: CASRTGTGDGYTF. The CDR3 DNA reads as TGTGCCAGCAGAACCGGGACAGGGGATGGCTACACCTTC.